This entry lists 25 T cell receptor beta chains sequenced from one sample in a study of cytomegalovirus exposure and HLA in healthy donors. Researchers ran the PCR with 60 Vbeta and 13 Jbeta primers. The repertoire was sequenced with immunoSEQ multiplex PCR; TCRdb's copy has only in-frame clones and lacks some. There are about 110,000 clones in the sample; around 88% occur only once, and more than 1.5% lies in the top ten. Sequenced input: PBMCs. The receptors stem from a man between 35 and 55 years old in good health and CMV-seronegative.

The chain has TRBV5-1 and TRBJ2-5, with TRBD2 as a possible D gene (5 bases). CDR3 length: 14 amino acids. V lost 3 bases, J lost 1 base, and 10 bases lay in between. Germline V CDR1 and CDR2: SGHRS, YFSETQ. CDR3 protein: CASSSGMVQETQYF. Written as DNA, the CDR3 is TGCGCCAGCAGCTCCGGGATGGTCCAAGAGACCCAGTACTTC. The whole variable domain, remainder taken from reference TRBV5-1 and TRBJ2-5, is KAGVTQTPRYLIKTRGQQVTLSCSPISGHRSVSWYQQTPGQGLQFLFEYFSETQRNKGNFPGRFSGRQFSNSRSEMNVSTLELGDSALYLCASSSGMVQETQYFGPGTRLLVL.

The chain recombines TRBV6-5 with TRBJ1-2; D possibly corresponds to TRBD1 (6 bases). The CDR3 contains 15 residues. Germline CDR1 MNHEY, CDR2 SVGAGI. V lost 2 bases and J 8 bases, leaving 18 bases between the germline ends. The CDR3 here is CASSYRGSRVLGYTF. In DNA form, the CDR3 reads TGTGCCAGCAGTTACAGGGGGTCACGGGTTTTGGGCTACACCTTC.

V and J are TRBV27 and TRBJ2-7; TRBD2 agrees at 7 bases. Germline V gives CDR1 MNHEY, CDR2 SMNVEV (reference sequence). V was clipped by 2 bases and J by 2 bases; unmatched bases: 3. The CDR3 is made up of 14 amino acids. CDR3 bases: TGTGCCAGCAGTTTAGAAGCGGGGCCCTACGAGCAGTACTTC. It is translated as CASSLEAGPYEQYF.

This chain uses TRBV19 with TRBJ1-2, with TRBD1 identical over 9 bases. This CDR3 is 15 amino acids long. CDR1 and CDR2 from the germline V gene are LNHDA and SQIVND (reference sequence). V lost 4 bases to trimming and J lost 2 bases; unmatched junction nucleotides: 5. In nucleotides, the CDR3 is TGTGCCAGTAGTACGGACAGGGGCCGGAACTATGGCTACACCTTC. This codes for CASSTDRGRNYGYTF.

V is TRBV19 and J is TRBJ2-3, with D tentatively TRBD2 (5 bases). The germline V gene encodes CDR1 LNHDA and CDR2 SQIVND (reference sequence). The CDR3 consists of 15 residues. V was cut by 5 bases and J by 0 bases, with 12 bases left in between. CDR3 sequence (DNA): TGTGCCAGTAGTTCCGGACGGGAAAGCACAGATACGCAGTATTTT. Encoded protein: CASSSGRESTDTQYF.

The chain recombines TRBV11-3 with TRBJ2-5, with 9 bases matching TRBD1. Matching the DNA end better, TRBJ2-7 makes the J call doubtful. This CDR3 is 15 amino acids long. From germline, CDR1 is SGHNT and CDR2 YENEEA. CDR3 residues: CASSPTGGPFNEQYF. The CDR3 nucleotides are TGTGCCAGCAGCCCCACAGGGGGCCCTTTCAACGAGCAGTACTTC.

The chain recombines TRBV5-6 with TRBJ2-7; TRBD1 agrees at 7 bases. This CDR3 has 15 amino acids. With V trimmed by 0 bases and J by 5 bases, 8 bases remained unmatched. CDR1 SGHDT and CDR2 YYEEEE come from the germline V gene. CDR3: CASSLAVTGIHEQYF. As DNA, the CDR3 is TGTGCCAGCAGCTTGGCCGTGACAGGGATCCACGAGCAGTACTTC. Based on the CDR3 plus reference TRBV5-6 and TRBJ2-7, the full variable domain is DAGVTQSPTHLIKTRGQQVTLRCSPKSGHDTVSWYQQALGQGPQFIFQYYEEEERQRGNFPDRFSGHQFPNYSSELNVNALLLGDSALYLCASSLAVTGIHEQYFGPGTRLTVT.

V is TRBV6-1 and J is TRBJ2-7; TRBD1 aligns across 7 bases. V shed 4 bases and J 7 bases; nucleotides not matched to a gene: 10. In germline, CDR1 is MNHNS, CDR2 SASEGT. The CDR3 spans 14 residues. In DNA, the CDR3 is TGTGCCAGCAGTGCCCCGGGACAGCCCGGGGAGCAGTACTTC. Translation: CASSAPGQPGEQYF.

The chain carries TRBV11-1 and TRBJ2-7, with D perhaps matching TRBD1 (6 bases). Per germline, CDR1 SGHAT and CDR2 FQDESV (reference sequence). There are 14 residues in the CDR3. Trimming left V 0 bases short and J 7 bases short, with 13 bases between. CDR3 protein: CASSLAPLTGEQYF. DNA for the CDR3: TGTGCCAGCAGCTTAGCCCCCCTAACAGGGGAGCAGTACTTC.

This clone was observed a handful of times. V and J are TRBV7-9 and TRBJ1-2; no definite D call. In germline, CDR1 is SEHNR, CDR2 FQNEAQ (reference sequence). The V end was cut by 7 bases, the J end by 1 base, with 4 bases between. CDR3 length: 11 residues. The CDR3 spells CASTSNYGYTF. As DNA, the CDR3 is TGTGCCAGCACCAGTAACTATGGCTACACCTTC.

Written as DNA, the CDR3 is TGTGCCAGCAGTGCCAGTCATAGCAATCAGCCCCAGCATTTT. Translated: CASSASHSNQPQHF. The rearrangement links TRBV2 to TRBJ1-5; no firm D call. This CDR3 contains 14 residues. V was clipped by 4 bases and J by 0 bases, with 7 bases between them. CDR1 is SNHLY and CDR2 is FYNNEI in the germline V gene.

The chain's CDR3 is CASSQEDRENSPLHF. Written as DNA, the CDR3 is TGTGCCAGCAGCCAAGAAGACAGGGAGAATTCACCCCTCCACTTT. The chain links TRBV4-2 to TRBJ1-6, with 7 positions matching TRBD1. J was trimmed by 7 bases and V by 0 bases; bases with no gene match: 3. This CDR3 has 15 residues. Germline V gene lookup returns CDR1 LGHNA and CDR2 YNFKEQ.

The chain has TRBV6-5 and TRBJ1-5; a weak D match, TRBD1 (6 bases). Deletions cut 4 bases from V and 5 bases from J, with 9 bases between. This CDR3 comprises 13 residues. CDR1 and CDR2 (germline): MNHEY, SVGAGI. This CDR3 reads CASSSDSHQPQHF. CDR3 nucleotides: TGTGCCAGCAGTTCGGACAGCCATCAGCCCCAGCATTTT.

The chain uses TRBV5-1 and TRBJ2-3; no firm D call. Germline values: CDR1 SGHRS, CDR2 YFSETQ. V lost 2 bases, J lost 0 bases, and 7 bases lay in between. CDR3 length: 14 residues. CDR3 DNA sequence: TGCGCCAGCAGCTTAGCGCAAAGCACAGATACGCAGTATTTT. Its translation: CASSLAQSTDTQYF.

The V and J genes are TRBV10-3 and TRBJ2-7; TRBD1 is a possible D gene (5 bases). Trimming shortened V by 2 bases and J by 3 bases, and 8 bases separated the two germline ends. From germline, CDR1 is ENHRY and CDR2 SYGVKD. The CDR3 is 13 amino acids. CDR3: CAISEAGNYEQYF. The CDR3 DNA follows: TGTGCCATCAGTGAGGCAGGGAACTACGAGCAGTACTTC.

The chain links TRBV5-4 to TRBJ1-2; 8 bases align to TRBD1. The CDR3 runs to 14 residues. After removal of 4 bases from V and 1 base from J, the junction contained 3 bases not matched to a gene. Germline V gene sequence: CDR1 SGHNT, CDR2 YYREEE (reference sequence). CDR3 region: CASSAGQGNYGYTF. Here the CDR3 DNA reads TGTGCCAGCAGCGCCGGACAGGGTAACTATGGCTACACCTTC.

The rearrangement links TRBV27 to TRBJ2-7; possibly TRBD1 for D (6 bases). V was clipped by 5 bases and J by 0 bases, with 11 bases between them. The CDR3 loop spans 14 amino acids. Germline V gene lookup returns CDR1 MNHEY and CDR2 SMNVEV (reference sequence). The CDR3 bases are TGTGCCAGCAGTCCCAAGGACAGCTCCTACGAGCAGTACTTC. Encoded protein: CASSPKDSSYEQYF.

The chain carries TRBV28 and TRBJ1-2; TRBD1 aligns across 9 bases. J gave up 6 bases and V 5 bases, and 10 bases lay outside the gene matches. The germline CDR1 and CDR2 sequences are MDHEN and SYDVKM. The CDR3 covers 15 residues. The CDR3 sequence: CASSPPIQGAHGYTF. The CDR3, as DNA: TGTGCCAGCAGTCCTCCAATACAGGGGGCGCATGGCTACACCTTC.

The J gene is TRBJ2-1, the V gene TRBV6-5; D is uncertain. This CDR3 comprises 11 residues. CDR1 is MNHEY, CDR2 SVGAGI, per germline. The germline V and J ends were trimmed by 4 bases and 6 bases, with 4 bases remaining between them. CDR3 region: CASSSLNEQFF. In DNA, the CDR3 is TGTGCCAGCAGTTCCCTCAATGAGCAGTTCTTC.

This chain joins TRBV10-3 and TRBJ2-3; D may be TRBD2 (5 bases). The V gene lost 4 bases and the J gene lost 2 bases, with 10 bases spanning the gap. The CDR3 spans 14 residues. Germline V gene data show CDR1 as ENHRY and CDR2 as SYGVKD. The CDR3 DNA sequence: TGTGCCATCAGTGGGACTCAGCACACAGATACGCAGTATTTT. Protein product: CAISGTQHTDTQYF.

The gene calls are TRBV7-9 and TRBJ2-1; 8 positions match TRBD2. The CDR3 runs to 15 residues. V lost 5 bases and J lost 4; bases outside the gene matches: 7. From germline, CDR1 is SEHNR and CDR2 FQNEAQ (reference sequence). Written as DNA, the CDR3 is TGTGCCAGCAGCGCTGGGACTAGAGCGTACAATGAGCAGTTCTTC. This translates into CASSAGTRAYNEQFF.

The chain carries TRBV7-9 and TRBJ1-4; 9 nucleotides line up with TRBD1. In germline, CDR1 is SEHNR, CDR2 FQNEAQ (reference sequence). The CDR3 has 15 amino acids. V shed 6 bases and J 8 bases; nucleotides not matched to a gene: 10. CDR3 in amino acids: CASSPRDRDKEKLFF. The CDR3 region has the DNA TGTGCCAGCAGTCCCCGGGACAGGGATAAAGAAAAACTGTTTTTT.

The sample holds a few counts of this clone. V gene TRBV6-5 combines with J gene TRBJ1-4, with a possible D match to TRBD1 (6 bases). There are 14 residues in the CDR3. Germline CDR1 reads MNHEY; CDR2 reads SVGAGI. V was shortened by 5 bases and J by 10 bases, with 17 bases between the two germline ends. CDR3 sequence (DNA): TGTGCCAGCAGTGTTAACAGGGAAATCAGAAAACTGTTTTTT. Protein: CASSVNREIRKLFF.

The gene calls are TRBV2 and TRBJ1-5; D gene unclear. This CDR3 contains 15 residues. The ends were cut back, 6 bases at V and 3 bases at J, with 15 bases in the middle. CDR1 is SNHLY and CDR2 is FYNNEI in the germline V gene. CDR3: CASRSYRSPNQPQHF. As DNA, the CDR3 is TGTGCCAGCAGATCCTATCGGTCCCCCAATCAGCCCCAGCATTTT.

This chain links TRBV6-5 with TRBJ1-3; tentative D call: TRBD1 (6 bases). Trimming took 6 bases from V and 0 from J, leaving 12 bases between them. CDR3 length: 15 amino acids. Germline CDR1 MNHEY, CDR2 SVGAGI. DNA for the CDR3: TGTGCCAGCAGCGACAGGATCAGCTCTGGAAACACCATATATTTT. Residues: CASSDRISSGNTIYF.